These T cell receptor beta chains were read from a single sample in a study of blood T cell repertoires in COVID-19. Sequenced by immunoSEQ multiplex PCR; TCRdb stores in-frame clones only, minus some. The sample shows 45,000 to 55,000 clones, roughly 90% of them seen only once. Sequences were obtained from peripheral blood. All receptors derive from an elderly man with acute or convalescent COVID-19. The CDR3 runs from the conserved cysteine through the conserved F or W. A D gene is named only where the DNA matches it firmly. Clone size, where shown, is once, few, many, or a class for clones that have expanded.

DNA	CDR3	size	V	J	D
TGTGCCAGCAGCTTAGCCGGGACAGGGAAGTACGAGCAGTACTTC	CASSLAGTGKYEQYF	-	TRBV7-2	TRBJ2-7	TRBD1
TGTGCCAGCAGGGGATCCCGGGACTCCTCATTTCTGGCCCAGCATTTT	CASRGSRDSSFLAQHF	few	TRBV28	TRBJ1-5	-
TGTGCCATCACCCGGGACAGGAATGAAAAACTGTTTTTT	CAITRDRNEKLFF	-	TRBV10-3	TRBJ1-4	TRBD1
TGTGCCAGCAGCTTAGTAGTGTCTGTGACGGGGGGAAACACCATATATTTT	CASSLVVSVTGGNTIYF	-	TRBV5-8	TRBJ1-3	-
TGTGCCAGCAGCTTAGCGTCCCTGACAGGGGAGCAGTACTTC	CASSLASLTGEQYF	-	TRBV11-1	TRBJ2-7	TRBD1
TGTGCCACTCTGGACAGGGGATACGGCAATCAGCCCCAGCATTTT	CATLDRGYGNQPQHF	-	TRBV19	TRBJ1-5	TRBD1
TGTGCCTGGAGTGTTGGGGGGGGCGGCAATGAGCAGTTCTTC	CAWSVGGGGNEQFF	-	TRBV30	TRBJ2-1	-
TGTGCCAGCAGTAGCACCCAGGGTTACACTGAAGCTTTCTTT	CASSSTQGYTEAFF	-	TRBV6-5	TRBJ1-1	-
TGTGCCAGCAGCCCGCAAGGGGGACAGGGGAATGAGCAGTTCTTC	CASSPQGGQGNEQFF	-	TRBV3-1/TRBV3-2	TRBJ2-1	TRBD1
TGTGCCAGCAGCTCCTCAGGGGACGGTGAGCAGTTCTTC	CASSSSGDGEQFF	-	TRBV11-3	TRBJ2-1	-
TGTGCCAGCAGCCTGCGGGTCTGGAACACTGAAGCTTTCTTT	CASSLRVWNTEAFF	-	TRBV27	TRBJ1-1	-
TGTGCCAGCAGCTCCCCCCGTGGCAGTCAAGAGACCCAGTACTTC	CASSSPRGSQETQYF	-	TRBV7-6	TRBJ2-5	-
TGCGCCAGCAGCTTGATGCCAGGGGATAATTCACCCCTCCACTTT	CASSLMPGDNSPLHF	-	TRBV5-1	TRBJ1-6	-
TGCGCCAGCGGCCCACAGGTTGCCACTGAAGCTTTCTTT	CASGPQVATEAFF	-	TRBV10-2	TRBJ1-1	-
TGTGCCAGCTCACCACCTACAAAAGGACAGGGTAAAAATGAGCAGTTCTTC	CASSPPTKGQGKNEQFF	-	TRBV18	TRBJ2-1	TRBD1
TGTGCCAGCAAATCCGCCGGGACAGTTAATTCACCCCTCCACTTT	CASKSAGTVNSPLHF	-	TRBV6-5	TRBJ1-6	TRBD1
TGTGCCTGGAGGGGGGGGACACATAATTCACCCCTCCACTTT	CAWRGGTHNSPLHF	-	TRBV30	TRBJ1-6	-
TGTGCCAGCAGCTTCGAGTTCGGGGAGCTGTTTTTT	CASSFEFGELFF	-	TRBV11-3	TRBJ2-2	-
TGCGCCAGCAGCCAAAACGGTGACTATGGCTACACCTTC	CASSQNGDYGYTF	-	TRBV5-1	TRBJ1-2	-
TGCAGCGCTTGGACGGGACAGGACTATGGCTACACCTTC	CSAWTGQDYGYTF	-	TRBV29-1	TRBJ1-2	TRBD1
TGTGCCAGCAGCCCGTTAGGGCAGGGGGCCGGTGGCTACACCTTC	CASSPLGQGAGGYTF	-	TRBV3-1/TRBV3-2	TRBJ1-2	TRBD1
TGTGCCAGCAGCCCAGTTGGGGCAGGGCGAGGTGAAGCTTTCTTT	CASSPVGAGRGEAFF	-	TRBV7-6	TRBJ1-1	-
TGCGCCAGCAGCCAAGGGACAGCAGTTAACTATGGCTACACCTTC	CASSQGTAVNYGYTF	-	TRBV4-1	TRBJ1-2	-
TGTGCCAGCAGTCGAAGACAGGGTCGGGGTCAGCCCCAGCATTTT	CASSRRQGRGQPQHF	-	TRBV7-6	TRBJ1-5	TRBD1
TGTGCCAGCAGAACCCTAGCGGGGGGCACCGGGGAGCTGTTTTTT	CASRTLAGGTGELFF	-	TRBV5-4	TRBJ2-2	TRBD2
TGTGCCAGCAGCTTATACAGGGGCGGCGGGGAGCTGTTTTTT	CASSLYRGGGELFF	-	TRBV7-9	TRBJ2-2	TRBD1
TGTGCCAGTGGGACAATGACCCCCGGGGAGCTGTTTTTT	CASGTMTPGELFF	-	TRBV6-5	TRBJ2-2	-
TGTGCCAGCTCCCCGAGCCAACGCTCTGGGGCTAATGTTGAGCAGTTCTTC	CASSPSQRSGANVEQFF	-	TRBV18	TRBJ2-1	-
TGCAGTGCTAGTAGGGGATTTGACGGAAACACCATATATTTT	CSASRGFDGNTIYF	-	TRBV20-1	TRBJ1-3	-
TGTGCCAGCAGCAGGCGGGGGGGCTTTCAGCCCCAGCATTTT	CASSRRGGFQPQHF	once	TRBV27	TRBJ1-5	-
TGTGCCAGCAGCCAAGAGACAACATATGGCTACACCTTC	CASSQETTYGYTF	-	TRBV14	TRBJ1-2	-
TGTGCCAGCAGCCGCACCCCGGGACTGAACACCGGGGAGCTGTTTTTT	CASSRTPGLNTGELFF	-	TRBV7-2	TRBJ2-2	-
TGTGCCAGCACCGGCGACAGGGGAGGTGGAAACACCATATATTTT	CASTGDRGGGNTIYF	-	TRBV11-2	TRBJ1-3	TRBD1
TGTGCCAGCACCGCCACGCGGCAGGGAGAGACCCAGTACTTC	CASTATRQGETQYF	-	TRBV2	TRBJ2-5	-
TGTGCCAGCAGTTCGGAGCGTTTCAATGAGCAGTTCTTC	CASSSERFNEQFF	-	TRBV12-3/TRBV12-4	TRBJ2-1	-
TGCGCCAGCAGCTTCCGGGGGGATCCGTCCTACGAGCAGTACTTC	CASSFRGDPSYEQYF	-	TRBV5-1	TRBJ2-7	TRBD2
TGTGCCAGTAGTAGAACTCCCGGGACTAGCGTCCCAGATACGCAGTATTTT	CASSRTPGTSVPDTQYF	-	TRBV19	TRBJ2-3	TRBD2
TGTGCCAGCAGTAACCGCCGGGACAGGGCCCCAGTAGGCTATAATTCACCCCTCCACTTT	CASSNRRDRAPVGYNSPLHF	-	TRBV27	TRBJ1-6	TRBD1
TGTGCCACCCGGGACAGGGCCACCACCGGGGAGCTGTTTTTT	CATRDRATTGELFF	-	TRBV6-4	TRBJ2-2	TRBD1
TGTGCCAGCAGGCCGACAGGTACCTACGAGCAGTACTTC	CASRPTGTYEQYF	-	TRBV6-5	TRBJ2-7	-
TGTGCCAGCAGCTTGGGTCAGTCTAATTCACCCCTCCACTTT	CASSLGQSNSPLHF	-	TRBV5-8	TRBJ1-6	-
TGTGCCTGGAGCGGACAGGGCTTCGAGCAGTACTTC	CAWSGQGFEQYF	-	TRBV30	TRBJ2-7	TRBD1
TGTGCCAGCAGCTTCGCCGGGAGCTACTCTGGAAACACCATATATTTT	CASSFAGSYSGNTIYF	-	TRBV5-4	TRBJ1-3	-
TGTGCCAGCCTACCCCGGACAGCCCTCACAGATACGCAGTATTTT	CASLPRTALTDTQYF	-	TRBV5-5	TRBJ2-3	-
TGTGCCAGCAGTTTCTCGTGGGGCGGGGGAGGAGATACGCAGTATTTT	CASSFSWGGGGDTQYF	-	TRBV27	TRBJ2-3	TRBD2
TGCGCCAGCAGCTTGGACAGAAACACTGAAGCTTTCTTT	CASSLDRNTEAFF	-	TRBV5-1	TRBJ1-1	-
TGCGCCAGCAGCTTGTCAGGGGCTGGGGTGGATGAGCAGTTCTTC	CASSLSGAGVDEQFF	-	TRBV5-1	TRBJ2-1	-
TGTGCCAGCAGGGACGACAGGGTCCCCTTCTATGGCTACACCTTC	CASRDDRVPFYGYTF	once	TRBV6-4	TRBJ1-2	TRBD1